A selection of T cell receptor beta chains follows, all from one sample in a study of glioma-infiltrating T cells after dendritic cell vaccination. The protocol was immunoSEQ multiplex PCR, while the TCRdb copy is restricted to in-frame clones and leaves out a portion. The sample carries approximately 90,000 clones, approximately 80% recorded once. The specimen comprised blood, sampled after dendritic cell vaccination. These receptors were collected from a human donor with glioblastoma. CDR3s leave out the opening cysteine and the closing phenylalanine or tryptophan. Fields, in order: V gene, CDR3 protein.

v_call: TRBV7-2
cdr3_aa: ASSLGQGLDEQY

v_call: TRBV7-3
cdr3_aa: ASSLTPGQGQEAF

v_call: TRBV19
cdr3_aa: ASSIPGMNTEAF

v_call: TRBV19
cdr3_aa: ASSIRGQYGYT

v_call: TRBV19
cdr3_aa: ASSADRDDEQY

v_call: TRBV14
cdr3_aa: ASSEGQPHQETQY

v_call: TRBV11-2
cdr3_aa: ASSPGNRGNEQF

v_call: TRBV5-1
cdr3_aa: ASSLVDRNNSPLH

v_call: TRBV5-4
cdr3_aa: ASSPWTGPPEQY

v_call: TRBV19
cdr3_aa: ASSSDRNYGYT

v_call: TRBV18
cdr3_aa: ASVGQGGNYGYT

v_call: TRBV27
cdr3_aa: ASSPTDREKLF

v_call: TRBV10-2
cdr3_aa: ASSPLSSYNEQF

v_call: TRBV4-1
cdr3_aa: ASSQDVAGLNTEAF

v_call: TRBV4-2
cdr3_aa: ASSPEGTSGSTDTQY

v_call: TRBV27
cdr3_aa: ASSLSVTGALFSNQPQH

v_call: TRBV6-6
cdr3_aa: ASSYSLPSSGNTIY

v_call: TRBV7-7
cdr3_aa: ASSLGTQADTQY

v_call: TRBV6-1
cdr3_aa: ASPRGAGGYNEQF

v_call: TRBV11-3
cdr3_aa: ASSFRASTDTQY

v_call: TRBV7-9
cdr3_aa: ASSLALGQGGGEQF

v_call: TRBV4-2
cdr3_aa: ASSRTVNTEAF

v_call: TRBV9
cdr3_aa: ASSVVPGDATNEKLF

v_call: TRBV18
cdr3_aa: ASSPPEGGQFGTQY

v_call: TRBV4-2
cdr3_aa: ASSPRDNSNSPLH

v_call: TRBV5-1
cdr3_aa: ASSLVGDPGNTIY

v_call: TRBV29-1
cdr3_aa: SVGQGAYNEQF

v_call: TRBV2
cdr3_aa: ASSEVQGGTGELF

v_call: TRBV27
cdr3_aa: ASSYLRGTDTQY

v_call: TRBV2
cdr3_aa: ASMGGTGVQPQH

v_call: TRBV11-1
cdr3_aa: ASSKLPGASPLH

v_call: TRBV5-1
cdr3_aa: ASSQIQVTGELF

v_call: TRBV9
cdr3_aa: ASSGGTGGVGSEKLF

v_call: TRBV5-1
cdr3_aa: ASSFNNEQF

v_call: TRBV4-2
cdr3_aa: ASSQDSGGAYNEQF

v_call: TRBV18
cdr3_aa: ASSGQGAGNEQF

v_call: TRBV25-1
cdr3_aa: ASSEPKGAVTEAF

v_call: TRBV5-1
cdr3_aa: ASSFNRVGTEAF

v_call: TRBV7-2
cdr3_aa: ASSFKRGGETQY

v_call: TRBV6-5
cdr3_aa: ASRPTSLQWEQF

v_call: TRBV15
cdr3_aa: ATTGESGSEQF

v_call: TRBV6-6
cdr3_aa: ASSYRQGGGEKLF

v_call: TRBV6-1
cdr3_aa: ASSEFRAGGTEAF